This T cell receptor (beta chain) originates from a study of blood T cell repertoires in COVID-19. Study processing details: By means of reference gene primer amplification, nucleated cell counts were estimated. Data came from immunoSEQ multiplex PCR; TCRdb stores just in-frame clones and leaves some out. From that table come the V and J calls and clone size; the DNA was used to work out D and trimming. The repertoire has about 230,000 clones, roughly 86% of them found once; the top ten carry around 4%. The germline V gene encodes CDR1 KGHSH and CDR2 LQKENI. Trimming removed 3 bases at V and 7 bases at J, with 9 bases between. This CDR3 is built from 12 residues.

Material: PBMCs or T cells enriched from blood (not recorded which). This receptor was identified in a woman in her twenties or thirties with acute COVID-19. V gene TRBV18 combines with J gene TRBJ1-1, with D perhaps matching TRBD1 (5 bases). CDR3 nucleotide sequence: TGTGCCAGCTCACCCGGGCAGGGTGAAGCTTTCTTT. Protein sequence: CASSPGQGEAFF.